Following are 18 T cell receptor beta chains from one sample sequenced in a study of cytomegalovirus exposure and HLA in healthy donors (TCRdb year 2017). Receptor amplification or capture employed the immunoSEQ multiplex PCR assay. For the multiplex PCR, a mixture combining 60 forward primers for TCR Vbeta segments and 13 reverse primers for TCR Jbeta segments was used. Imported from immuneACCESS, the table was reduced by TCRdb to in-frame sequences with V and J called. These copies leave out some clones; in studies compared against another copy, an unresolved V gene accounts for under half, and the cause of the remainder is not known. This sample lists 25,000 to 40,000 clones; around 60% were detected once. The top ten clonotypes cover roughly 20% of the sample. Sample: PBMCs. These receptors all stem from a man aged 45 to 65 in good health and CMV-seropositive.

The chain has TRBV5-1 and TRBJ2-6; possible D gene TRBD1, 7 bases. Germline lookup yields CDR1 SGHRS and CDR2 YFSETQ. This CDR3 comprises 15 residues. Trimming stripped 7 bases from V and 4 bases from J, with 15 bases between. The CDR3 region is CASAAGGKGANVLTF. The CDR3 DNA sequence: TGCGCCAGCGCCGCAGGGGGGAAGGGGGCCAACGTCCTGACTTTC.

About this clone itself: At one of its ends the junction is not consistent with the germline gene, which may arise from a read error. The CDR3 region has the DNA TGTGCTAGCAGTCAGACATCCCAAGAGACCCAGTACTTC. As protein: CASSQTSQETQYF. The gene calls are TRBV7-7 and TRBJ2-5; D is unclear. There are 13 residues in the CDR3. Germline V gene sequence: CDR1 SSHAT, CDR2 FNYEAQ (reference sequence). Together with reference TRBV7-7 and TRBJ2-5, the CDR3 gives the full variable domain: GAGVSQSPRYKVTKRGQDVTLRCDPISSHATLYWYQQALGQGPEFLTYFNYEAQPDKSGLPSDRFSAERPEGSISTLTIQRTEQRDSAMYRCASSQTSQETQYFGPGTRLLVL.

There are a few counts of this clone. The J gene is TRBJ1-2, the V gene TRBV10-3; TRBD1 matches at 7 bases. CDR3 length: 13 residues. Germline lookup yields CDR1 ENHRY and CDR2 SYGVKD. V dropped 8 bases and J dropped 8; count of bases not matched to a gene: 11. CDR3 nucleotide sequence: TGTGCCATCGGGGACAGTCCAAAAGGAGGCTACACCTTC. It specifies CAIGDSPKGGYTF.

V usage is TRBV10-3 and J usage is TRBJ2-5, with 9 bases matching TRBD2. The germline V gene encodes CDR1 ENHRY and CDR2 SYGVKD. The CDR3 spans 15 residues. V lost 10 bases, J lost 2 bases, and 11 bases stayed unmatched. The CDR3 here is CATRRLAETQETQYF. DNA for the CDR3: TGTGCCACCAGGAGACTAGCGGAAACACAAGAGACCCAGTACTTC.

The V gene is TRBV4-3, the J gene TRBJ1-6; weak D call: TRBD1 (5 bases). The CDR3 runs 17 residues. Germline V gene lookup returns CDR1 LGHNA and CDR2 YSLEER. Trimming took 1 base from V and 7 from J, leaving 17 bases between them. CDR3 protein: CASSQGIAGGGNSPLHF. The CDR3 nucleotides are TGCGCCAGCAGCCAAGGTATCGCCGGCGGGGGAAATTCACCCCTCCACTTT.

This sequence joins TRBV14 and TRBJ2-5; no definite D call. V lost 1 base and J 2 bases, leaving 8 bases between the germline ends. This CDR3 is 14 amino acids long. The germline V gene has CDR1 SGHDN and CDR2 FVKESK. DNA of the CDR3: TGTGCCAGCAGCCAAGTGGGCCGTCAAGAGACCCAGTACTTC. This encodes CASSQVGRQETQYF.

This chain links TRBV5-8 with TRBJ2-4, with unresolved D. The CDR3 is 13 amino acids. Trimming pared 0 bases from V and 6 bases from J, leaving 7 bases between. Germline lookup yields CDR1 SGHTS and CDR2 YDEGEE. CDR3 region: CASSLASSNIQYF. In DNA, the CDR3 is TGTGCCAGCAGCTTGGCCTCCTCAAACATTCAGTACTTC.

This clone was detected a few times. Other DNA sequences from this sample encode an identical CDR3 as well. CDR3 bases: TGTGCCAGCAGCTTAGGCCAGCGTTCCTACGAGCAGTACTTC. It yields the protein CASSLGQRSYEQYF. The chain couples TRBV7-6 to TRBJ2-7; D remains unclear. CDR1 SGHVS and CDR2 FNYEAQ come from the germline V gene. The V end was cut by 1 base, the J end by 1 base, with 8 bases between. The CDR3 loop spans 14 amino acids.

V usage is TRBV11-2 and J usage is TRBJ2-7; D is unclear. CDR3 length: 14 residues. V dropped 0 bases and J dropped 4 bases, with 10 bases sitting between them. Germline CDR1 and CDR2: SGHAT and FQNNGV. CDR3 sequence (DNA): TGTGCCAGCAGCTTAGATCGCCAGATGTACGAGCAGTACTTC. Its protein product is CASSLDRQMYEQYF.

The chain employs TRBV7-2 and TRBJ1-2, with D hard to call. The CDR3 spans 14 residues. V lost 5 bases to trimming and J lost 1 base, with 11 bases between them. Germline V gene data show CDR1 as SGHTA and CDR2 as FQGNSA. CDR3 residues: CASSTPGINYGYTF. CDR3 bases: TGTGCCAGCAGCACCCCCGGGATTAACTATGGCTACACCTTC.

The chain recombines TRBV29-1 with TRBJ2-5; 10 nucleotides align to TRBD1. The CDR3 contains 12 residues. After removal of 4 bases from V and 9 bases from J, the junction contained 5 bases not matched to a gene. The germline V gene encodes CDR1 SQVTM and CDR2 ANQGSEA. Written as DNA, the CDR3 is TGCAGCGTTGGGGGACAGGGGAAGGCCCAGTACTTC. Amino acids: CSVGGQGKAQYF.

The chain recombines TRBV15 with TRBJ1-2; D may be TRBD1 (5 bases). Germline CDR1 reads LNHNV; CDR2 reads YYDKDF (reference sequence). This CDR3 has 13 amino acids. Trimming shortened V by 3 bases and J by 3 bases, and 8 bases separated the two germline ends. The CDR3 loop is CATSRDKYYGYTF. In DNA, the CDR3 is TGTGCCACCAGCAGGGACAAGTACTATGGCTACACCTTC.

This clone was detected only a few times. This chain uses TRBV7-9 with TRBJ1-1, with D unresolved. The ends were cut back, 7 bases at V and 4 bases at J, with 16 bases in the middle. Per germline, CDR1 SEHNR and CDR2 FQNEAQ (reference sequence). The CDR3 is 14 amino acids. DNA for the CDR3: TGTGCCAGCAATCCCGGTCCGTTCGGCACTGAAGCTTTCTTT. Its protein product is CASNPGPFGTEAFF.

The V gene is TRBV30, the J gene TRBJ2-7; 9 nucleotides line up with TRBD1. The CDR3 spans 13 residues. Germline CDR1 and CDR2: GTSNPN and SVGIG (reference sequence). Trimming at V came to 2 bases and at J to 6 bases, leaving 5 bases not matched to a gene. The CDR3 bases are TGTGCCTGGAGTTGGGACAGGGTGAGCGAGCAGTACTTC. Encoded protein: CAWSWDRVSEQYF.

The genes are TRBV7-9 and TRBJ2-2; D is perhaps TRBD2 (5 bases). The V and J ends lost 5 bases and 6 bases respectively, with 10 bases between them. The V gene's germline CDR1 is SEHNR and CDR2 FQNEAQ (reference sequence). The CDR3 spans 13 residues. The CDR3 DNA reads TGTGCCAGCAGCCTAGGGAGACCCGGGGAGCTGTTTTTT. It encodes CASSLGRPGELFF.

The chain recombines TRBV29-1 with TRBJ2-7, with a possible D match to TRBD2 (6 bases). The CDR3 runs to 13 residues. Germline-derived CDR1 and CDR2 are SQVTM and ANQGSEA. Trimming stripped 4 bases from V and 2 bases from J, with 12 bases between. CDR3 residues: CSVVGGAPYEQYF. The CDR3 DNA is TGCAGCGTTGTAGGCGGGGCACCCTACGAGCAGTACTTC.

CDR3 residues: CASSSGQINSPLHF. CDR3 DNA: TGTGCCAGCAGCTCCGGACAGATCAATTCACCCCTCCACTTT. The chain couples TRBV7-6 to TRBJ1-6; weak D call: TRBD1 (6 bases). From germline, CDR1 is SGHVS and CDR2 FNYEAQ. CDR3 length: 14 residues. V was shortened by 4 bases and J by 7 bases, with 11 bases between the two germline ends.

The chain has TRBV18 and TRBJ1-2; D not resolved. Germline V lookup: CDR1 KGHSH, CDR2 LQKENI. CDR3 size: 15 residues. Trimming stripped 3 bases from V and 0 bases from J, with 11 bases between. Here the CDR3 DNA reads TGTGCCAGCTCACCTTTTCCGGGAGCTAACTATGGCTACACCTTC. Translation gives CASSPFPGANYGYTF. Full variable domain (missing parts from reference TRBV18 and TRBJ1-2): NAGVMQNPRHLVRRRGQEARLRCSPMKGHSHVYWYRQLPEEGLKFMVYLQKENIIDESGMPKERFSAEFPKEGPSILRIQQVVRGDSAAYFCASSPFPGANYGYTFGSGTRLTVV.